The entry that follows covers one T cell receptor beta chain sequence. Its antigen is not identified. This sample stems from a study of beta chain features in type 1 diabetes. Sort purity for all populations was recorded as exceeding 98%. Findings of the study overall: Junctions at VDJ sites from type 1 diabetes patients had fewer insertions and more deletions.

The whole isolated RNA underwent reverse transcription, so sequencing captured expressed TCRB transcripts. Method: immunoSEQ multiplex PCR; TCRdb's copy keeps in-frame clones and lacks some. The data hold hundreds of thousands of clones, with approximately 30% observed a single time. Sequencing input: naive CD4+ T cells from blood. The clonotype originates from a man aged 18 to 29 in good health.

The CDR3 nucleotides read TGTGCCAGCAGCCAAGCCCGACAGGGGGCCGACGAGCAGTACTTC. Its protein product is CASSQARQGADEQYF. The chain couples TRBV14 to TRBJ2-7, with 10 bases that match TRBD1. CDR1 is SGHDN, CDR2 FVKESK, per germline. The trim removed 1 base at V and 5 bases at J, leaving 5 bases unmatched. This CDR3 is 15 amino acids long.